The 19 T cell receptor beta chains in this list originate from one sample, sequenced in a study of blood T cell repertoires in COVID-19. TCRdb's table, derived via immunoSEQ multiplex PCR, lists solely in-frame clones and lacks some. The sample holds approximately 290,000 clones; about 85% are singletons and the top ten take roughly 0.94%. Sequencing input: peripheral blood. All receptors derive from a human donor with COVID-19, enrolled during active disease. The donor label of this sample is uncertain.

V gene TRBV2 combines with J gene TRBJ1-2; no definite D call. Germline loops: CDR1 SNHLY, CDR2 FYNNEI. V lost 5 bases and J lost 6, with 13 bases in between. CDR3 size: 13 residues. The CDR3 here is CASSLGKQDGYTF. The CDR3 nucleotides read TGTGCCAGCAGTCTGGGCAAACAAGATGGCTACACCTTC.

The genes are TRBV18 and TRBJ1-2; the match to TRBD1 covers 8 bases. Germline loops: CDR1 KGHSH, CDR2 LQKENI. The CDR3 has 14 residues. The V and J ends lost 3 bases and 7 bases, in that order; junction bases with no gene match: 7. CDR3 bases: TGTGCCAGCTCACCCGCAGGGGGCGAAAGTGGCTACACCTTC. It translates to CASSPAGGESGYTF.

The chain employs TRBV19 and TRBJ1-1; 8 bases align to TRBD1. Per the germline V gene, CDR1 is LNHDA and CDR2 is SQIVND (reference sequence). The CDR3 is made up of 14 amino acids. V trimming: 7 bases; J trimming: 3 bases; junction bases outside the gene matches: 7. CDR3 loop: CASTPGQGYTEAFF. In nucleotides, the CDR3 is TGTGCCAGTACCCCAGGACAGGGTTACACTGAAGCTTTCTTT.

The V gene is TRBV3-1 (or the pseudogene TRBV3-2), the J gene TRBJ1-4; D unclear. Germline V lookup: CDR1 LGHDT, CDR2 YNNKEL (reference sequence). This CDR3 region has 15 residues. Trimming stripped 0 bases from V and 5 bases from J, with 10 bases between. CDR3 loop: CASSQEGIGNEKLFF. CDR3 DNA sequence: TGTGCCAGCAGCCAAGAGGGCATTGGAAATGAAAAACTGTTTTTT.

V is TRBV19 and J is TRBJ2-7; 10 bases map to TRBD1. The ends lost 5 bases at V and 4 bases at J; junction bases unmatched: 8. The CDR3 runs to 15 residues. CDR1 is LNHDA and CDR2 is SQIVND in the germline V gene (reference sequence). The CDR3 sequence: CASSDIGTGAYEQYF. The CDR3 DNA is TGTGCCAGTAGTGATATCGGGACAGGGGCGTACGAGCAGTACTTC.

The chain employs TRBV6-2 or TRBV6-3 and TRBJ2-2; TRBD2 agrees at 7 bases. The CDR3 runs to 17 residues. V lost 4 bases and J lost 4; bases outside the gene matches: 12. Germline V lookup: CDR1 MNHEY, CDR2 SVGEGT. The DNA for the CDR3 is TGTGCCAGCAGTTTGGCGGGGGAACGGGGATTCACCGGGGAGCTGTTTTTT. Translating it yields CASSLAGERGFTGELFF.

The chain links TRBV4-1 to TRBJ1-2, with 8 bases matching TRBD1. This CDR3 is 18 amino acids long. The V and J ends lost 0 bases and 8 bases, in that order; junction bases with no gene match: 17. In germline, CDR1 is MGHRA, CDR2 YSYEKL. The CDR3 DNA reads as TGCGCCAGCAGCCAAGATCTCGACAGGGGCCGGGGCGGAGGCGGCTACACCTTC. As protein: CASSQDLDRGRGGGGYTF.

Only one count was recorded for this clone. The gene calls are TRBV6-2 or TRBV6-3 and TRBJ1-5, with TRBD1 as a possible D gene (5 bases). CDR3 length: 14 residues. The V end was cut by 4 bases, the J end by 4 bases, with 11 bases between. Germline CDR1 and CDR2: MNHEY and SVGEGT. The CDR3, as DNA: TGTGCCAGCAGTTGGACAAACCGGAATCAGCCCCAGCATTTT. Translating gives CASSWTNRNQPQHF.

CDR3: CASSLRTSGSTYNEQFF. CDR3 sequence (DNA): TGCGCCAGCAGCCTCCGGACTAGCGGGAGTACCTACAATGAGCAGTTCTTC. The chain recombines TRBV4-1 with TRBJ2-1; 13 bases align to TRBD2. CDR3 length: 17 amino acids. Trimming removed 4 bases from V and 2 bases from J; junction bases left unmatched: 5. Germline V gene lookup returns CDR1 MGHRA and CDR2 YSYEKL.

This chain links TRBV28 with TRBJ2-7, with 10 bases fitting TRBD2. J was trimmed by 2 bases and V by 5 bases; bases with no gene match: 3. This CDR3 has 14 residues. Germline loops: CDR1 MDHEN, CDR2 SYDVKM. The DNA of the CDR3 is TGTGCCAGCAGTCGGACTAGCGGTACCTACGAGCAGTACTTC. Translating it yields CASSRTSGTYEQYF.

The chain recombines TRBV30 with TRBJ2-3; TRBD2 might be the D (5 bases). CDR1 is GTSNPN, CDR2 SVGIG, per germline (reference sequence). The CDR3 is made up of 13 amino acids. V lost 0 bases to trimming and J lost 4 bases, with 8 bases between them. The CDR3 protein is CAWSVGLSDTQYF. The CDR3 bases are TGTGCCTGGAGTGTAGGACTCTCAGATACGCAGTATTTT.

This clone was counted only a few times. The chain combines TRBV9 with TRBJ2-2; D is perhaps TRBD2 (5 bases). Trimming removed 1 base at V and 0 bases at J, with 13 bases between. The CDR3 is 17 amino acids. Germline CDR1 reads SGDLS; CDR2 reads YYNGEE. CDR3 nucleotide sequence: TGTGCCAGCAGCGTATCGGGATTCCCCTCGAACACCGGGGAGCTGTTTTTT. This encodes CASSVSGFPSNTGELFF.

Comments on this clone: Relative to the germline gene, one junction end is altered; a read error may explain this. The DNA of the CDR3 is TGCAGCCCAAGACTAGCGGGAGAAGTTGAGGTCTTC. It codes for CSPRLAGEVEVF. V and J are TRBV29-1 and TRBJ2-1; 12 bases fit TRBD2. In germline, CDR1 is SQVTM, CDR2 ANQGSEA. The CDR3 is 12 residues long.

This chain uses TRBV5-1 with TRBJ1-3; D is possibly TRBD1 (5 bases). Trimming left V 1 base short and J 4 bases short, with 15 bases between. Germline values: CDR1 SGHRS, CDR2 YFSETQ. The CDR3 extends over 16 amino acids. In DNA form, the CDR3 reads TGCGCCAGCAGCTTGAGACAAGGGGTCTCAGGAAACACCATATATTTT. Amino acids: CASSLRQGVSGNTIYF.

CDR3 in amino acids: CASSPYGQSEQAFF. DNA of the CDR3: TGTGCCAGCAGCCCCTATGGACAGTCCGAACAAGCTTTCTTT. The J gene is TRBJ1-1, the V gene TRBV9; tentatively, D is TRBD1 (6 bases). The CDR3 loop spans 14 amino acids. In germline, CDR1 is SGDLS, CDR2 YYNGEE. V gave up 4 bases and J gave up 9 bases, with 19 bases separating them.

The J gene is TRBJ2-2, the V gene TRBV5-1; TRBD2 agrees at 8 bases. The CDR3 loop spans 15 amino acids. Germline V CDR1 and CDR2: SGHRS, YFSETQ. Trimming removed 4 bases from V and 6 bases from J; junction bases left unmatched: 8. The CDR3 coding sequence is TGCGCCAGCAGCCCCCCGGGAGGGCGGTCCGGGGAGCTGTTTTTT. Translated, it gives CASSPPGGRSGELFF.

The genes are TRBV19 and TRBJ2-1, with 8 nucleotides matching TRBD1. Losses at the gene ends were 5 bases for V and 0 bases for J; bases not matched to a gene: 6. The length of the CDR3 is 16 residues. The germline CDR1 and CDR2 sequences are LNHDA and SQIVND (reference sequence). CDR3 residues: CASSSRTGSSYNEQFF. The CDR3, as DNA: TGTGCCAGTAGTTCCCGGACAGGGAGCTCCTACAATGAGCAGTTCTTC.

The V and J genes are TRBV7-2 and TRBJ1-6; a possible D gene is TRBD1 (5 bases). The CDR3 runs to 15 residues. Germline-derived CDR1 and CDR2 are SGHTA and FQGNSA. V was shortened by 2 bases and J by 7 bases, with 12 bases between the two germline ends. CDR3 coding DNA: TGTGCCAGCAGCTTAACTCCAGGGCCGAATTCACCCCTCCACTTT. Its protein product is CASSLTPGPNSPLHF.

The sample holds one count of this clone. The chain joins TRBV5-1 to TRBJ2-1, with 9 bases matching TRBD2. Germline CDR1 SGHRS, CDR2 YFSETQ. The CDR3 spans 17 residues. V gave up 4 bases and J gave up 8 bases; unmatched junction bases: 16. The chain's CDR3 is CASSQQMSSGSGDEQFF. The CDR3, as DNA: TGCGCCAGCAGCCAACAGATGAGTAGCGGGAGCGGCGATGAGCAGTTCTTC.